The sequence of this T cell receptor beta chain was determined in a study of response to subunit inactivated influenza vaccine. TCRdb re-called the RT-PCR reads with MiXCR, one entry per CDR3 protein. The sample contains approximately 500,000 distinct CDR3 sequences, roughly a quarter of which appear only once. Looked up from germline, CDR1 is SGDLS and CDR2 is YYNGEE. V was clipped by 4 bases and J by 11 bases; unmatched bases: 12. This CDR3 has 14 amino acids. These data are also associated with another study on T cells expressing NK-cell markers. That publication notes: Libraries used 5'RACE template switching adding universal primer site and UMIs. Seven sequenced donors out of eight were HCMV-seropositive, one seronegative. These same clonotypes (in four donors) also led the CD3+CD56-NKG2C+ fraction.

The receptor was isolated from a man aged 45-65 years who received an inactivated influenza vaccine. The material sequenced was CD4+ T cells sorted from PBMCs, taken roughly 12 days after vaccination. This chain uses TRBV9 with TRBJ2-3, with TRBD2 identical over 8 bases. The CDR3, as DNA: TGTGCCAGCAGCTCCAAGGGACTAGGGGGAGGGCAGTATTTT. This sequence encodes CASSSKGLGGGQYF.